The 21 T cell receptor beta chains reported below all come from one sample, sequenced in a study of OX40 agonist ivuxolimab in advanced cancers. The assay was immunoSEQ multiplex PCR, and TCRdb's table has in-frame clones only and misses some. The sample has around 75,000 clones, 85% to 90% seen once; the top ten hold 2% to 2.5%. The sequences come from CD4+ or CD8+ T cells sorted from blood, collected in a trial of the OX40 agonist ivuxolimab. The receptors originated from an adult with an advanced solid tumor such as melanoma, head and neck, liver or kidney cancer.

V is TRBV9 and J is TRBJ2-3; D gene uncertain. The germline V gene has CDR1 SGDLS and CDR2 YYNGEE. Between the trimmed V and J ends, which lost 1 base and 5 bases, there was a span of 8 bases. This CDR3 has 13 residues. The chain's CDR3 is CASSVSSGDTQYF. The DNA of the CDR3 is TGTGCCAGCAGCGTAAGTTCCGGAGATACGCAGTATTTT.

This rearrangement joins TRBV7-3 to TRBJ2-3, with TRBD1 matching over 9 bases. Germline values: CDR1 SGHTA, CDR2 FQGTGA. The CDR3 has 15 amino acids. The V and J ends lost 4 bases and 2 bases, in that order; junction bases with no gene match: 4. The CDR3 protein is CASSYRGHYTDTQYF. The CDR3 DNA follows: TGTGCCAGCAGCTACAGGGGGCATTACACAGATACGCAGTATTTT.

This chain links TRBV5-6 with TRBJ2-1; 7 nucleotides align to TRBD1. The CDR3 spans 14 residues. With V trimmed by 4 bases and J by 4 bases, 5 bases remained unmatched. CDR1 SGHDT and CDR2 YYEEEE come from the germline V gene. The CDR3 loop is CASSRWDSYNEQFF. The CDR3 bases are TGTGCCAGCAGCCGATGGGACAGTTACAATGAGCAGTTCTTC. The complete variable domain, with remaining parts taken from reference TRBV5-6 and TRBJ2-1, reads DAGVTQSPTHLIKTRGQQVTLRCSPKSGHDTVSWYQQALGQGPQFIFQYYEEEERQRGNFPDRFSGHQFPNYSSELNVNALLLGDSALYLCASSRWDSYNEQFFGPGTRLTVL.

V gene TRBV28 combines with J gene TRBJ1-2, with TRBD1 identical over 9 bases. Germline CDR1 reads MDHEN; CDR2 reads SYDVKM. The CDR3 totals 15 residues. The junction had 6 bases not matched to a gene; V was cut back by 5 bases and J by 2 bases. The CDR3 DNA follows: TGTGCCAGCAGTCACGGACAGGGGAAAAACTATGGCTACACCTTC. Residues: CASSHGQGKNYGYTF.

CDR3 protein: CATSREPGTGGEQYF. CDR3 coding DNA: TGTGCCACCAGCAGAGAACCCGGGACAGGGGGCGAGCAGTACTTC. The J gene is TRBJ2-7, the V gene TRBV15; 11 nucleotides match TRBD1. The germline gives CDR1 LNHNV, CDR2 YYDKDF (reference sequence). J was trimmed by 6 bases and V by 0 bases; bases with no gene match: 4. The CDR3 is 15 amino acids.

V and J are TRBV2 and TRBJ2-7, with D tentatively TRBD2 (5 bases). Germline V lookup: CDR1 SNHLY, CDR2 FYNNEI. V was trimmed by 2 bases and J by 2 bases, leaving 10 bases between them. The CDR3 covers 14 residues. The CDR3 sequence: CASSELAPPYEQYF. DNA for the CDR3: TGTGCCAGCAGTGAACTAGCCCCACCCTACGAGCAGTACTTC.

The CDR3 DNA reads TGTGCCATCAGAGGACAGGGGGCGAACACCGGGGAGCTGTTTTTT. The encoded protein is CAIRGQGANTGELFF. The chain employs TRBV10-3 and TRBJ2-2, with 10 bases that match TRBD1. The germline gives CDR1 ENHRY, CDR2 SYGVKD. Trimming took 6 bases from V and 0 from J; bases not matched to a gene: 1. This CDR3 is 15 amino acids long.

The chain carries TRBV9 and TRBJ2-1; D ambiguous. Germline CDR1 is SGDLS and CDR2 is YYNGEE. The V end lost 0 bases, the J end lost 6 bases, and 7 bases lay between the germline ends. There are 13 residues in the CDR3. Here the CDR3 DNA reads TGTGCCAGCAGCGTAGGTATGGGCAATGAGCAGTTCTTC. This translates into CASSVGMGNEQFF. Complete variable domain (other parts from reference TRBV9 and TRBJ2-1): DSGVTQTPKHLITATGQRVTLRCSPRSGDLSVYWYQQSLDQGLQFLIQYYNGEERAKGNILERFSAQQFPDLHSELNLSSLELGDSALYFCASSVGMGNEQFFGPGTRLTVL.

The chain employs TRBV5-1 and TRBJ2-2; 8 bases fit TRBD1. The CDR3 has 15 residues. The germline CDR1 and CDR2 sequences are SGHRS and YFSETQ. The trim removed 0 bases at V and 4 bases at J, leaving 2 bases unmatched. The CDR3 sequence is CASSLGTGPTGELFF. The CDR3 bases are TGCGCCAGCAGCTTGGGGACAGGGCCCACCGGGGAGCTGTTTTTT.

The chain has TRBV7-9 and TRBJ1-1; 7 bases line up with TRBD1. The length of the CDR3 is 18 residues. Losses at the gene ends were 5 bases for V and 1 base for J; bases not matched to a gene: 16. CDR1 is SEHNR, CDR2 FQNEAQ, per germline (reference sequence). The CDR3 DNA reads TGTGCCAGCAGCGACGCCGGGACAGCTAAGATTCAGAACACTGAAGCTTTCTTT. Translation gives CASSDAGTAKIQNTEAFF.

The chain recombines TRBV19 with TRBJ1-2, with D unresolved. Germline V gene lookup returns CDR1 LNHDA and CDR2 SQIVND (reference sequence). The length of the CDR3 is 11 residues. With 10 bases removed from V and 5 bases from J, the gap between germline ends came to 11 bases. DNA of the CDR3: TGTGCCACCACGACAAGGTATGGCTACACCTTC. It codes for CATTTRYGYTF. The full variable domain, in which reference TRBV19 and TRBJ1-2 provide the parts outside the CDR3, is DGGITQSPKYLFRKEGQNVTLSCEQNLNHDAMYWYRQDPGQGLRLIYYSQIVNDFQKGDIAEGYSVSREKKESFPLTVTSAQKNPTAFYLCATTTRYGYTFGSGTRLTVV.

J is TRBJ2-7 and V is TRBV29-1; D is ambiguous. The CDR3 is 11 amino acids. V shed 3 bases and J shed 2 bases, with 5 bases lying between them. Per the germline V gene, CDR1 is SQVTM and CDR2 is ANQGSEA. DNA for the CDR3: TGCAGCGTTGACACAGCCTACGAGCAGTACTTC. This encodes CSVDTAYEQYF.

The chain couples TRBV9 to TRBJ1-1; possibly TRBD1 for D (5 bases). Trimming took off 0 bases at V and 5 bases at J, with 14 bases between the two ends. Germline V CDR1 and CDR2: SGDLS, YYNGEE. The CDR3 has 15 amino acids. CDR3 nucleotide sequence: TGTGCCAGCAGCGTAGATGGGCGTGGGGGGACTGAAGCTTTCTTT. It translates to CASSVDGRGGTEAFF. Based on the CDR3 plus reference TRBV9 and TRBJ1-1, the full variable domain is DSGVTQTPKHLITATGQRVTLRCSPRSGDLSVYWYQQSLDQGLQFLIQYYNGEERAKGNILERFSAQQFPDLHSELNLSSLELGDSALYFCASSVDGRGGTEAFFGQGTRLTVV.

V and J are TRBV10-3 and TRBJ2-7; 7 nucleotides line up with TRBD1. This CDR3 is built from 14 residues. J was trimmed by 6 bases and V by 2 bases; bases with no gene match: 7. The germline V gene encodes CDR1 ENHRY and CDR2 SYGVKD. The CDR3 region has the DNA TGTGCCATCAGTGAGGACAGGGTCAGCTTCGAGCAGTACTTC. Protein sequence: CAISEDRVSFEQYF.

The V gene is TRBV5-4, the J gene TRBJ2-7; tentative D call: TRBD1 (6 bases). In germline, CDR1 is SGHNT, CDR2 YYREEE (reference sequence). This CDR3 region has 13 residues. Deletions cut 4 bases from V and 0 bases from J, with 8 bases between. DNA for the CDR3: TGTGCCAGCAGCGACAGGAACTCCTACGAGCAGTACTTC. It specifies CASSDRNSYEQYF.

In DNA, the CDR3 is TGTGCCAGCAGCTTAAACCAGTACAATGAGCAGTTCTTC. This translates into CASSLNQYNEQFF. The chain combines TRBV11-3 with TRBJ2-1, with D uncertain. Trimming removed 2 bases at V and 4 bases at J, with 6 bases between. The CDR3 runs 13 residues. CDR1 is SGHNT, CDR2 YENEEA, per germline.

The V gene is TRBV19, the J gene TRBJ1-1, with TRBD1 as a possible D gene (5 bases). Trimming stripped 3 bases from V and 5 bases from J, with 13 bases between. The germline CDR1 and CDR2 sequences are LNHDA and SQIVND (reference sequence). The CDR3 has 14 residues. The CDR3 coding sequence is TGTGCCAGTAGTATTTTAGGGGACGGAACTGAAGCTTTCTTT. Its translation is CASSILGDGTEAFF.

This chain connects TRBV5-1 to TRBJ1-4, with 12 nucleotides matching TRBD1. The V segment lost 4 bases and the J segment 8 bases; nucleotides outside the gene matches: 6. In germline, CDR1 is SGHRS, CDR2 YFSETQ. The CDR3 has 15 amino acids. CDR3 sequence (DNA): TGCGCCAGCAGCGAAGGGACAGGGGGCGGGGAAAAACTGTTTTTT. Translated, it gives CASSEGTGGGEKLFF.

The chain has TRBV4-1 and TRBJ1-2; tentative D call: TRBD1 (6 bases). The CDR3 extends over 15 amino acids. In germline, CDR1 is MGHRA, CDR2 YSYEKL. The V end was cut by 0 bases, the J end by 8 bases, with 16 bases between. In DNA form, the CDR3 reads TGCGCCAGCAGCCAAGATCTTCGGCAGGGGCGAGGCTACACCTTC. Translation gives CASSQDLRQGRGYTF.

The J gene is TRBJ2-4, the V gene TRBV28; 8 nucleotides agree with TRBD1. CDR1 is MDHEN, CDR2 SYDVKM, per germline. With V trimmed by 5 bases and J by 0 bases, 15 bases remained unmatched. This CDR3 is built from 19 residues. The CDR3, as DNA: TGTGCCAGCAGTCCTCAGGGACAGGATTCTCGGAAAGCCAAAAACATTCAGTACTTC. It translates to CASSPQGQDSRKAKNIQYF. The full variable domain, in which reference TRBV28 and TRBJ2-4 provide the parts outside the CDR3, is DVKVTQSSRYLVKRTGEKVFLECVQDMDHENMFWYRQDPGLGLRLIYFSYDVKMKEKGDIPEGYSVSREKKERFSLILESASTNQTSMYLCASSPQGQDSRKAKNIQYFGAGTRLSVL.

The chain joins TRBV11-3 to TRBJ2-2, with D possibly matching TRBD1 (8 bases). The CDR3 length is 16 residues. Germline V CDR1 and CDR2: SGHNT, YENEEA. The ends were cut back, 5 bases at V and 4 bases at J, with 17 bases in the middle. The CDR3 loop reads CASSPGGQAPTGELFF. The CDR3 nucleotides are TGTGCCAGCAGCCCGGGGGGACAGGCCCCCACCGGGGAGCTGTTTTTT.